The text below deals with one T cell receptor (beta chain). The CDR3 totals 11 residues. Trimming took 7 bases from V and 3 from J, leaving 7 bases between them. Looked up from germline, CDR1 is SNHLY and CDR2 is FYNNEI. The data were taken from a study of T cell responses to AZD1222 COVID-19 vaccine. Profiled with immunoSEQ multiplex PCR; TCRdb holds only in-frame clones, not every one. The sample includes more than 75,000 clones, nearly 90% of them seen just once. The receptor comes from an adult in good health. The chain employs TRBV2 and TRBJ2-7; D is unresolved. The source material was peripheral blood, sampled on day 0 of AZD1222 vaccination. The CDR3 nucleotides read TGTGCCAGCAACCAAGACTACGAGCAGTACTTC. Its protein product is CASNQDYEQYF.